A single sample gave rise to the 26 T cell receptor beta chains below, sequenced in a study of T cells in women clearing cervical HPV infection. Sequencing was performed with immunoSEQ multiplex PCR; in TCRdb, only in-frame clones are kept and a portion is missing. The listing records over 30,000 clones. The specimen was blood buffy coat. These receptors originate from a woman aged 18 to 75 with a cervical HPV16 infection that either progressed to CIN3+ or cleared (not recorded which).

Details on this clone: With the read ending 3 residues before the CDR3 end, the germline J gene is used to fill in that end. This rearrangement joins TRBV19 to TRBJ2-4; 9 nucleotides align to TRBD1. Germline loops: CDR1 LNHDA, CDR2 SQIVND (reference sequence). This CDR3 is 13 amino acids long. The sequenced part of the CDR3 DNA is TGTGCCAGTCTTCCTGGGACAGGGTATGGT. Its translation: CASLPGTGYG. The CDR3 in its entirety is CASLPGTGYGQYF.

Concerning this clone itself: The read is 3 residues too short to cover the CDR3 end, so that end is filled in from the germline J gene. The chain joins TRBV19 to TRBJ2-7; the match to TRBD1 covers 8 bases. The V gene's germline CDR1 is LNHDA and CDR2 SQIVND (reference sequence). V shed 5 bases and J 3 bases; nucleotides not matched to a gene: 3. This CDR3 has 13 residues. The DNA read from the CDR3 is TGTGCCAGTAGTCAAGGGACAGGCTACGAG. Translation gives CASSQGTGYE. The full CDR3 protein is CASSQGTGYEQYF.

Remarks on this clone: The DNA ends 3 residues before the CDR3 does, and the rest of the CDR3 is filled in from the germline J gene. The J gene is TRBJ1-4, the V gene TRBV6-1; TRBD1 aligns across 8 bases. The ends lost 5 bases at V and 6 bases at J; junction bases unmatched: 11. The CDR3 runs 16 residues. CDR1 and CDR2 (germline): MNHNS, SASEGT. The CDR3 bases that were read are TGTGCCAGCAGTCAAGTCTGGACAGGGTCAGATGAAAAA. Translated: CASSQVWTGSDEK. The entire CDR3 sequence reads CASSQVWTGSDEKLFF.

Comments on this clone: The read ends 3 residues shy of where the CDR3 ends; the end is completed using the germline J gene. The chain recombines TRBV19 with TRBJ2-3; D assignment may be TRBD1 or TRBD2 (5 bases each). The CDR3 length is 11 residues. CDR1 and CDR2 (germline): LNHDA, SQIVND (reference sequence). The sequenced part of the CDR3 DNA is TGTGCCAGTAGTCAGGGAGAGACG. Encoded protein: CASSQGET. The entire CDR3 reads CASSQGETQYF.

Regarding this clone: The read comes to an end 3 residues before the CDR3 does, leaving the germline J gene to fill in the end. V usage is TRBV18 and J usage is TRBJ1-2; D perhaps matches TRBD1 (5 bases). The germline V gene encodes CDR1 KGHSH and CDR2 LQKENI. This CDR3 is built from 17 residues. Incomplete CDR3 DNA: TGTGCCAGCTCACCACCGGAGGGAGGGAGACAGACAGATACC. It translates to CASSPPEGGRQTDT. The full CDR3 protein reads CASSPPEGGRQTDTYTF.

Concerning this clone itself: The read is 3 residues too short to cover the CDR3 end, so that end is filled in from the germline J gene. V usage is TRBV18 and J usage is TRBJ1-2; a weak D match, TRBD1 (5 bases). This CDR3 has 16 residues. Germline V gene sequence: CDR1 KGHSH, CDR2 LQKENI. The CDR3: CASSPNPSGANNDYTF. The CDR3 DNA, read in part, is TGTGCCAGCTCCCCTAATCCAAGCGGGGCTAACAATGAC.

Points on this clone: From the germline J gene comes the end of the CDR3, since the read stops 3 residues before it. The chain recombines TRBV5-1 with TRBJ2-5; 7 bases align to TRBD1. From germline, CDR1 is SGHRS and CDR2 YFSETQ. This CDR3 has 16 amino acids. J lost 4 bases, V lost 0 bases, and 9 bases had no gene match. The DNA read from the CDR3 is TGCGCCAGCAGCTTGGCCGCGACAGGGAGTGGAGAGACC. Translated, it gives CASSLAATGSGET. The entire CDR3 is CASSLAATGSGETQYF.

In the case of this clone: The CDR3 end lies 3 residues beyond the end of the read and is filled in from the germline J gene. The chain recombines TRBV19 with TRBJ1-2, with a tentative D call TRBD1 (5 bases). There are 16 residues in the CDR3. Germline V gene sequence: CDR1 LNHDA, CDR2 SQIVND (reference sequence). Incomplete CDR3 DNA: TGTGCCAGTAGTTTTACCTGGACTAGCGGGGGAAATGAC. Protein: CASSFTWTSGGND. The full-length CDR3 reads as CASSFTWTSGGNDYTF.

A note on this clone: The read stops 3 residues short of the end of the CDR3; the missing end is completed from the germline J gene. J is TRBJ1-4 and V is TRBV2; D is unclear. The CDR3 is made up of 13 amino acids. The V gene's germline CDR1 is SNHLY and CDR2 FYNNEI. CDR3 in amino acids: CASREGANSPLFF. The CDR3 bases that were read are TGTGCCAGCCGGGAAGGAGCTAATTCACCA.

Of note for this clone: Coverage ceases 3 residues before the CDR3 finishes, and the germline J gene fills in the end. V and J are TRBV18 and TRBJ1-1; tentative D call: TRBD1 (5 bases). CDR3 length equals 14 residues. Germline CDR1 reads KGHSH; CDR2 reads LQKENI. CDR3 protein: CASSIKGTNEKAFF. CDR3 DNA, as far as it was read: TGTGCCAGCTCTATCAAAGGGACTAATGAAAAA. Filled out from reference TRBV18 and TRBJ1-1, the complete variable domain reads NAGVMQNPRHLVRRRGQEARLRCSPMKGHSHVYWYRQLPEEGLKFMVYLQKENIIDESGMPKERFSAEFPKEGPSILRIQQVVRGDSAAYFCASSIKGTNEKAFFGQGTRLTVV.

As regards this clone: The missing CDR3 end, 3 residues past where the read stops, is filled in from the germline J gene. The chain has TRBV7-3 and TRBJ2-3, with D perhaps TRBD1 (5 bases). Germline V gene lookup returns CDR1 SGHTA and CDR2 FQGTGA. The CDR3 spans 15 residues. The DNA read from the CDR3 is TGTGCCAGCAGCTTAATGGTGGGGCACCAAGAGACG. Its translation is CASSLMVGHQET. The whole CDR3 is CASSLMVGHQETQYF. The full variable domain, rest sourced from reference TRBV7-3 and TRBJ2-3, is GAGVSQTPSNKVTEKGKYVELRCDPISGHTALYWYRQSLGQGPEFLIYFQGTGAADDSGLPNDRFFAVRPEGSVSTLKIQRTERGDSAVYLCASSLMVGHQETQYFGPGTRLTVL.

As regards this clone: The read ends 3 residues before the CDR3 terminus; that terminus is restored from the germline J gene. The chain carries TRBV20-1 and TRBJ2-7; D perhaps matches TRBD2 (6 bases). The V gene's germline CDR1 is DFQATT and CDR2 SNEGSKA (reference sequence). V was shortened by 0 bases and J by 4 bases, with 16 bases between the two germline ends. The CDR3 runs to 15 residues. The sequenced part of the CDR3 DNA is TGCAGTGCTAGAGATATGGGACGGGGGTCTTACGAG. The encoded protein is CSARDMGRGSYE. The CDR3, in full, reads CSARDMGRGSYEQYF.

About this clone: Read coverage stops 3 residues before the CDR3 terminus; the germline J gene supplies the remainder. The J gene is TRBJ1-2, the V gene TRBV7-9; the match to TRBD1 covers 8 bases. The CDR3 has 14 amino acids. Germline values: CDR1 SEHNR, CDR2 FQNEAQ (reference sequence). J lost 1 base, V lost 7 bases, and 5 bases had no gene match. The part of the CDR3 DNA that was read is TGTGCCAGCACCCCCGGACAGGGTAACTATGGC. Its protein product is CASTPGQGNYG. In full, the CDR3 is CASTPGQGNYGYTF.

In regard to this clone: With the read ending 3 residues before the CDR3 end, the germline J gene is used to fill in that end. V and J are TRBV7-3 and TRBJ2-7; D might be TRBD2 (6 bases). From germline, CDR1 is SGHTA and CDR2 FQGTGA. CDR3 size: 14 residues. Trimming pared 2 bases from V and 1 base from J, leaving 9 bases between. This CDR3 is CASSLGGTSYEQYF. CDR3 DNA, as far as it was read: TGTGCCAGCAGCTTAGGGGGGACTTCCTACGAG.

A remark on this clone: The read comes to an end 3 residues before the CDR3 does, leaving the germline J gene to fill in the end. The chain uses TRBV7-8 and TRBJ2-3; D might be TRBD1 (5 bases). This CDR3 is 14 amino acids long. Germline V gives CDR1 SGHVS, CDR2 FQNEAQ. The CDR3 DNA, read in part, is TGTGCCAGCAGCTTATGGAAAGGACAAGAGACG. Translation gives CASSLWKGQET. In full, the CDR3 reads CASSLWKGQETQYF.

Regarding this clone: The read is 3 residues too short to cover the CDR3 end, so that end is filled in from the germline J gene. V gene TRBV5-5 combines with J gene TRBJ1-1; 11 positions match TRBD1. With 2 bases clipped from V and 5 bases from J, the junction kept 2 bases outside the gene matches. CDR1 is SGHKS and CDR2 is YYEKEE in the germline V gene (reference sequence). The CDR3 loop spans 14 amino acids. The chain's CDR3 is CASSLWDRGTEAFF. The DNA read from the CDR3 is TGTGCCAGCAGCTTATGGGACAGGGGGACTGAA.

Concerning this clone itself: The read stops 3 residues short of the end of the CDR3; the missing end is completed from the germline J gene. The genes are TRBV7-3 and TRBJ2-1, with D possibly being TRBD2 (5 bases). With 0 bases removed from V and 7 bases from J, the gap between germline ends came to 19 bases. Germline V gene lookup returns CDR1 SGHTA and CDR2 FQGTGA. This CDR3 contains 17 residues. The CDR3 DNA, read in part, is TGTGCCAGCAGCTTAACCCCCATCCGGGGAAGTAAAAATGAG. Protein sequence: CASSLTPIRGSKNE. In full, the CDR3 is CASSLTPIRGSKNEQFF.

With respect to this clone: The read falls 3 residues short of the CDR3 end, and the missing part is taken from the germline J gene. The genes are TRBV4-2 and TRBJ2-5; D call uncertain. The V gene lost 0 bases and the J gene lost 4 bases, with 9 bases spanning the gap. Germline values: CDR1 LGHNA, CDR2 YNFKEQ. There are 14 residues in the CDR3. The CDR3 loop is CASSQEFKGETQYF. The sequenced CDR3 bases are TGTGCCAGCAGCCAAGAGTTCAAGGGAGAGACC.

About this clone: Sequencing ends 3 residues short of the CDR3 end; the germline J gene provides the rest. The chain joins TRBV7-3 to TRBJ2-7; tentative D call: TRBD1 (6 bases). V lost 1 base to trimming and J lost 6 bases, with 13 bases between them. The CDR3 is 14 residues long. Germline V gene data show CDR1 as SGHTA and CDR2 as FQGTGA. The part of the CDR3 DNA that was read is TGTGCCAGCAGCTTAAGAGGGGGTACTGGCGAG. Protein: CASSLRGGTGE. Given in full, the CDR3 is CASSLRGGTGEQYF.

Turning to this clone: The CDR3 is cut off 3 residues early in the read; its end comes from the germline J gene. The J gene is TRBJ1-5, the V gene TRBV6-1; TRBD1 matches at 8 bases. CDR1 and CDR2 from the germline V gene are MNHNS and SASEGT. V dropped 3 bases and J dropped 6; count of bases not matched to a gene: 4. The CDR3 is 14 residues long. This CDR3 is CASSEPGGGQPQHF. The CDR3 DNA, read in part, is TGTGCCAGCAGTGAGCCAGGGGGCGGTCAGCCC.

As concerns this clone: Read sequence stops 3 residues before the CDR3 end, and the germline J gene provides the missing end. The chain combines TRBV2 with TRBJ2-1; the match to TRBD2 covers 14 bases. Germline-derived CDR1 and CDR2 are SNHLY and FYNNEI. The CDR3 is 18 residues long. J lost 3 bases, V lost 1 base, and 5 bases had no gene match. The CDR3 protein is CASSEGTSGGPIYNEQFF. The sequenced CDR3 bases are TGTGCCAGCAGTGAAGGGACTAGCGGGGGGCCTATCTACAATGAG.

Concerning this clone: The read terminates 3 residues before the CDR3 end, so the remaining end is supplied by the germline J gene. The chain employs TRBV6-2 or TRBV6-3 and TRBJ1-2, with a tentative D call TRBD1 (5 bases). The CDR3 extends over 14 amino acids. CDR1 MNHEY and CDR2 SVGEGT come from the germline V gene. Incomplete CDR3 DNA: TGTGCCAGCAGTCCCCGGGGGAACTCCTACGAC. It is translated as CASSPRGNSYD. The entire CDR3 sequence reads CASSPRGNSYDYTF.

Of note for this clone: Read data end 3 residues before the CDR3 end; the end is taken from the germline J gene. The chain links TRBV12-3 or TRBV12-4 to TRBJ2-5; the match to TRBD1 covers 8 bases. The junction had 5 bases not matched to a gene; V was cut back by 6 bases and J by 5 bases. There are 13 residues in the CDR3. Partial CDR3 DNA: TGTGCCAGCAGACCCACAGGGGGGGAGACC. It specifies CASRPTGGET. In full, the CDR3 is CASRPTGGETQYF.

Note on this clone: The read ends 3 residues early relative to the CDR3; the germline J gene fills the gap. V and J are TRBV20-1 and TRBJ1-2; 12 bases fit TRBD1. Germline lookup yields CDR1 DFQATT and CDR2 SNEGSKA (reference sequence). The trim removed 0 bases at V and 6 bases at J, leaving 5 bases unmatched. This CDR3 region has 15 residues. The CDR3 protein is CSARDGTGGEDGYTF. The part of the CDR3 DNA that was read is TGCAGTGCTAGAGATGGGACAGGGGGCGAAGATGGC.

Regarding this clone: The CDR3 end is not reached by the read, which stops 3 residues before it; the germline J gene fills it in. The chain has TRBV5-6 and TRBJ2-1; 9 bases agree with TRBD1. Germline V lookup: CDR1 SGHDT, CDR2 YYEEEE. This CDR3 region has 14 residues. Germline trimming cut 3 bases from V and 2 bases from J; bases unmatched to any gene: 0. Incomplete CDR3 DNA: TGTGCCAGCAGCTGGGACAGGGCCTACAATGAG. The encoded protein is CASSWDRAYNE. Given in full, the CDR3 is CASSWDRAYNEQFF.

A remark on this clone: The DNA ends 3 residues before the CDR3 does, and the rest of the CDR3 is filled in from the germline J gene. The chain couples TRBV29-1 to TRBJ2-3; 7 nucleotides agree with TRBD1. Germline CDR1 and CDR2: SQVTM and ANQGSEA. J was trimmed by 0 bases and V by 7 bases; bases with no gene match: 4. This CDR3 has 13 residues. CDR3 DNA, as far as it was read: TGCAGCGCGGGGACAGATAGCACAGATACG. This encodes CSAGTDSTDT. In full, the CDR3 reads CSAGTDSTDTQYF.